One sample yielded the 17 T cell receptor beta chains listed below, sequenced in a study of beta chain features in type 1 diabetes. The antigens of these receptors remain unknown. Reverse transcribing all isolated RNA meant expressed TCRB transcripts were sequenced. TCRdb's copy holds only in-frame clones and misses some; the assay was immunoSEQ multiplex PCR. The repertoire holds 600,000 or so clones, roughly an eighth seen once, with just under 0.04% in the top ten. Study results and caveats: People with Type 1 diabetes carried modestly yet significantly shorter TCRB CDR3s in all four CD4+ subsets.

Sequencing used naive CD4+ T cells from blood. Source of these receptors: a man younger than 35 with type 1 diabetes.

This clone has just a few counts. V gene TRBV7-8 combines with J gene TRBJ2-5; D might be TRBD1 or TRBD2, each matching 5 bases. Trimming cost V 7 bases and J 5 bases, with 17 bases left between them. The CDR3 has 14 amino acids. Germline lookup yields CDR1 SGHVS and CDR2 FQNEAQ. The CDR3 reads CASTPGNGEETQYF. Written as DNA, the CDR3 is TGTGCCAGCACCCCAGGGAACGGGGAGGAGACCCAGTACTTC. Full variable domain (missing parts from reference TRBV7-8 and TRBJ2-5): GAGVSQSPRYKVAKRGQDVALRCDPISGHVSLFWYQQALGQGPEFLTYFQNEAQLDKSGLPSDRFFAERPEGSVSTLKIQRTQQEDSAVYLCASTPGNGEETQYFGPGTRLLVL.

The CDR3 DNA reads TGTGCCAGCTCACCAGGAGCAGGTGGCTACGAGCAGTACTTC. This translates into CASSPGAGGYEQYF. The rearrangement uses TRBV18 and TRBJ2-7; D unresolved. This CDR3 has 14 residues. Trimming shortened V by 2 bases and J by 3 bases, and 11 bases separated the two germline ends. Looked up from germline, CDR1 is KGHSH and CDR2 is LQKENI.

The chain is built from TRBV6-5 and TRBJ2-7; D gene ambiguous. The CDR3 loop spans 14 amino acids. Germline CDR1 is MNHEY and CDR2 is SVGAGI. V lost 3 bases, J lost 0 bases, and 9 bases lay in between. CDR3 loop: CASSYKPLSYEQYF. CDR3 bases: TGTGCCAGCAGTTATAAGCCTCTCTCCTACGAGCAGTACTTC.

This rearrangement joins TRBV18 to TRBJ2-7, with D perhaps being TRBD1 or TRBD2 (5 bases each). The CDR3 runs 15 residues. V shed 8 bases and J shed 9 bases, with 26 bases lying between them. Per germline, CDR1 KGHSH and CDR2 LQKENI. The CDR3 bases are TGTGCCAGCCACCCCGGGACCGCGTCGGGGTATGTGCAGTACTTC. Residues: CASHPGTASGYVQYF.

This clone has more than one count but fewer than ten. The chain's CDR3 is CASSQGDSRYSPLHF. The CDR3 coding sequence is TGTGCCAGCAGCCAGGGGGACAGCCGATATTCACCCCTCCACTTT. The V call is TRBV14, the J call TRBJ1-6; TRBD1 agrees at 7 bases. This CDR3 region has 15 residues. The ends lost 3 bases at V and 8 bases at J; junction bases unmatched: 7. The germline gives CDR1 SGHDN, CDR2 FVKESK. The variable domain in full, completed from reference TRBV14 and TRBJ1-6, reads EAGVTQFPSHSVIEKGQTVTLRCDPISGHDNLYWYRRVMGKEIKFLLHFVKESKQDESGMPNNRFLAERTGGTYSTLKVQPAELEDSGVYFCASSQGDSRYSPLHFGNGTRLTVT.

There are a few counts of this clone. This chain joins TRBV5-4 and TRBJ2-5, with no clear D. Trimming stripped 0 bases from V and 3 bases from J, with 6 bases between. This CDR3 has 13 residues. Germline V gene data show CDR1 as SGHNT and CDR2 as YYREEE (reference sequence). The CDR3 nucleotides are TGTGCCAGCAGCTTGGCCAACGAAGAGACCCAGTACTTC. It encodes CASSLANEETQYF.

This clone was found a few times. The genes are TRBV13 and TRBJ2-2; possibly TRBD2 for D (6 bases). Germline V lookup: CDR1 PRHDT, CDR2 FYEKMQ (reference sequence). There are 15 residues in the CDR3. Trimming cost V 2 bases and J 5 bases, with 12 bases left between them. CDR3 nucleotide sequence: TGTGCCAGCAGCTTAACCGGGAGAAGGACCGGGGAGCTGTTTTTT. It translates to CASSLTGRRTGELFF.

This rearrangement joins TRBV9 to TRBJ2-1, with 7 positions matching TRBD2. Germline loops: CDR1 SGDLS, CDR2 YYNGEE. V lost 4 bases, J lost 4 bases, and 14 bases stayed unmatched. The CDR3 is 17 residues long. The CDR3 nucleotides read TGTGCCAGCAGCAGACCTAGCGGCCAGAGTACGTACAATGAGCAGTTCTTC. Translation gives CASSRPSGQSTYNEQFF.

This clone was seen a handful of times. The rearrangement joins TRBV11-3 to TRBJ1-1; D is uncertain. With 1 base removed from V and 7 bases from J, the gap between germline ends came to 10 bases. This CDR3 comprises 13 residues. Per germline, CDR1 SGHNT and CDR2 YENEEA. CDR3 in DNA: TGTGCCAGCAGCTTAGTAGATCGGGGTGAAGCTTTCTTT. Residues: CASSLVDRGEAFF.

This clone has more than one count but fewer than ten. CDR3 loop: CASSVSGTSTDTQYF. DNA for the CDR3: TGTGCCAGCAGCGTTAGCGGTACTAGCACAGATACGCAGTATTTT. The V call is TRBV9, the J call TRBJ2-3, with TRBD2 as a possible D gene (6 bases). V was cut by 2 bases and J by 0 bases, with 10 bases left in between. This CDR3 spans 15 amino acids. Germline V CDR1 and CDR2: SGDLS, YYNGEE. The variable domain in full, with the rest retrieved from reference TRBV9 and TRBJ2-3, is DSGVTQTPKHLITATGQRVTLRCSPRSGDLSVYWYQQSLDQGLQFLIQYYNGEERAKGNILERFSAQQFPDLHSELNLSSLELGDSALYFCASSVSGTSTDTQYFGPGTRLTVL.

The J gene is TRBJ2-7, the V gene TRBV28, with D perhaps matching TRBD1 or TRBD2 (6 bases each). V was clipped by 5 bases and J by 0 bases, with 14 bases between them. Per germline, CDR1 MDHEN and CDR2 SYDVKM. This CDR3 is 15 amino acids long. The CDR3 DNA follows: TGTGCCAGCAGTCGGAGGGGGGCCATCTCCTACGAGCAGTACTTC. It yields the protein CASSRRGAISYEQYF.

The V and J genes are TRBV7-2 and TRBJ1-5; D remains unclear. Germline lookup yields CDR1 SGHTA and CDR2 FQGNSA. The germline V and J ends were trimmed by 3 bases and 8 bases, with 11 bases remaining between them. The CDR3 spans 13 residues. CDR3 in DNA: TGTGCCAGCAGCTTTTTCTCGAGGGAGCCCCAGCATTTT. It translates to CASSFFSREPQHF.

This clone was picked up a small number of times. The chain couples TRBV27 to TRBJ1-6, with a possible D match to TRBD1 (6 bases). CDR1 is MNHEY and CDR2 is SMNVEV in the germline V gene (reference sequence). With 6 bases removed from V and 9 bases from J, the gap between germline ends came to 27 bases. This CDR3 is 18 amino acids long. The CDR3: CASRGRVGQPSDGSPLHF. DNA for the CDR3: TGTGCCAGCAGAGGTAGAGTCGGACAGCCTAGCGATGGTTCACCCCTCCACTTT.

The genes are TRBV5-8 and TRBJ1-5; TRBD1 is a possible D gene (6 bases). The CDR3 is 14 amino acids. The V and J ends lost 4 bases and 0 bases respectively, with 8 bases between them. Germline-derived CDR1 and CDR2 are SGHTS and YDEGEE. CDR3 bases: TGTGCCAGCAGCGACAGGAATAGCAATCAGCCCCAGCATTTT. Protein: CASSDRNSNQPQHF.

This clone was seen a few times. V is TRBV7-8 and J is TRBJ2-7, with D unclear. Germline assignment: CDR1 SGHVS and CDR2 FQNEAQ. The CDR3 runs to 13 residues. V gave up 0 bases and J gave up 6 bases, with 9 bases separating them. CDR3 in amino acids: CASSLAPVSEQYF. The CDR3 coding sequence is TGTGCCAGCAGCTTAGCGCCTGTTTCCGAGCAGTACTTC.

This clone was counted once. The V and J genes are TRBV18 and TRBJ2-7, with 7 bases that match TRBD1. This CDR3 is 15 amino acids long. V shed 4 bases, J shed 1 base, and the junction held 7 bases outside the gene matches. From germline, CDR1 is KGHSH and CDR2 LQKENI. The CDR3 region is CASSLPGTASYEQYF. For the CDR3, the DNA is TGTGCCAGCTCACTCCCCGGGACAGCTTCCTACGAGCAGTACTTC.

In its sample, this clone was seen a few times. The chain has TRBV11-1 and TRBJ2-7; possible D gene TRBD2, 6 bases. CDR3 size: 16 residues. Germline CDR1 is SGHAT and CDR2 is FQDESV (reference sequence). V lost 0 bases and J 3 bases, leaving 15 bases between the germline ends. DNA of the CDR3: TGTGCCAGCAGCTTAGCGCCAATTGGGGGGAACTACGAGCAGTACTTC. Protein sequence: CASSLAPIGGNYEQYF.